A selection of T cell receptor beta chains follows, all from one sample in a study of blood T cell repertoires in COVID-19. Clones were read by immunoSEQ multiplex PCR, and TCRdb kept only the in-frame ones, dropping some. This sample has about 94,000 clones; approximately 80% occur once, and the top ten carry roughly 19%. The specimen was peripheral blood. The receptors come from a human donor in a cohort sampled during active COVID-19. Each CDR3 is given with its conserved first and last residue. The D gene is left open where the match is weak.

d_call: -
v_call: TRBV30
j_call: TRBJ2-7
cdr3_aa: CAWSVSRGYEQYF

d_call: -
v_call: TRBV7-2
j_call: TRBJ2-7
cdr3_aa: CASSFGSVYEQYF

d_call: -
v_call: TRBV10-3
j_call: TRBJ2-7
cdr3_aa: CAISDSPGRSSYEQYF

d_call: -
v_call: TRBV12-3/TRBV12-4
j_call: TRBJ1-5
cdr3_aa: CASSQQGNQPQHF

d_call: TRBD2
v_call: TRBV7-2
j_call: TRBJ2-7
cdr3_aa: CASSPSPSGRWNRQYF

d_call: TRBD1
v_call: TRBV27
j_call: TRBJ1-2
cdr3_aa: CASSPRDREVYGYTF

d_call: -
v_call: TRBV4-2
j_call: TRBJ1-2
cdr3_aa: CASSQDRLRGYGYTF

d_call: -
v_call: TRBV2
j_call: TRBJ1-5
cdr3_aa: CASSGGGNQPQHF

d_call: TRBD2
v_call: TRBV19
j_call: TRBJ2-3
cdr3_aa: CASTNSAGVSDTQYF

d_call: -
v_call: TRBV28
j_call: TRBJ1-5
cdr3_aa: CASSLGGADQPQHF

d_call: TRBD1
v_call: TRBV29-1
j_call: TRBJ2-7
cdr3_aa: CSVEGDRDEYEQYF

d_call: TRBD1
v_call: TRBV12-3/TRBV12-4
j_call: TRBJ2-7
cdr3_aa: CASNQGAYYEQYF

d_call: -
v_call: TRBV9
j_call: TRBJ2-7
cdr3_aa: CASSVGYGSYEQYF

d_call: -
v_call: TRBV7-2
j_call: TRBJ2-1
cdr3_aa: CASSLVGVQGNEQFF

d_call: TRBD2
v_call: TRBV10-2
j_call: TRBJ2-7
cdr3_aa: CASRSSGFSYEQYF

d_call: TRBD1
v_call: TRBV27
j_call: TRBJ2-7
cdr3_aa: CASSSATGTGGVEQYF

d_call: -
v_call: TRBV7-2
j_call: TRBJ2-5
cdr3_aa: CASSPGGAQYF

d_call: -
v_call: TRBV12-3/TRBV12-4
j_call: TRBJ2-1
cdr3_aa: CASSLLWAVEQFF

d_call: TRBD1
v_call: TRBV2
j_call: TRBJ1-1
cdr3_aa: CASRTDRGGTEAFF

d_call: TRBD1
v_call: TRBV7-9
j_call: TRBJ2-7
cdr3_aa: CASSLTGYDEQYF